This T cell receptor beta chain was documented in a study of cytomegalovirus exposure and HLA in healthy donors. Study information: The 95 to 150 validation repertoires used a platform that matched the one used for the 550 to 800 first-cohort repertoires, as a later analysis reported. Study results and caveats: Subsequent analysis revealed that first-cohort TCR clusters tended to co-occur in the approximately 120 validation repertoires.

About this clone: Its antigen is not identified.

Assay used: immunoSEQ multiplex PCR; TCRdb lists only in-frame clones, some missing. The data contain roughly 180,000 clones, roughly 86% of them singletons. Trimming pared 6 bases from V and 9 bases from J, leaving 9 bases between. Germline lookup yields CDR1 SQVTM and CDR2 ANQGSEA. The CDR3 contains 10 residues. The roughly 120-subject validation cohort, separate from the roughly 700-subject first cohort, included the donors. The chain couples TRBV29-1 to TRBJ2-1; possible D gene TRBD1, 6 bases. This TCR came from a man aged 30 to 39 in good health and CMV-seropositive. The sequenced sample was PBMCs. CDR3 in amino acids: CSVDRTEQFF. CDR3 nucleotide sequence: TGCAGCGTAGACAGGACTGAGCAGTTCTTC.